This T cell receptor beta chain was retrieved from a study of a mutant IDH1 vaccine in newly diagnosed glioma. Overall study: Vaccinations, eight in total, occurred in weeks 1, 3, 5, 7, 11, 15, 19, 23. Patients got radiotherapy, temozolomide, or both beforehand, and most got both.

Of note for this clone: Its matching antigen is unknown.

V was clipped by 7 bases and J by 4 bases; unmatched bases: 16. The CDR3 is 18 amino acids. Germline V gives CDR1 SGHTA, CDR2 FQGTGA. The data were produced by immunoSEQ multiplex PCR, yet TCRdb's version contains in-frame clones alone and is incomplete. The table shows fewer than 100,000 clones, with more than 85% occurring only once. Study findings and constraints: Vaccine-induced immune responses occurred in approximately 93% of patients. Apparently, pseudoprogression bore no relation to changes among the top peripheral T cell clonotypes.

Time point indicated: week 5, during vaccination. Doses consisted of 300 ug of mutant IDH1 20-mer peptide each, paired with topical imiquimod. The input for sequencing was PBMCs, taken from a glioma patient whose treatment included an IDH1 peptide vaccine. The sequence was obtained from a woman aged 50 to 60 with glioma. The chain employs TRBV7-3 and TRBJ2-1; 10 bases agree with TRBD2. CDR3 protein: CASTPVRLAGEFYNEQFF. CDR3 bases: TGTGCCAGCACCCCCGTGAGGCTAGCGGGAGAGTTTTACAATGAGCAGTTCTTC.